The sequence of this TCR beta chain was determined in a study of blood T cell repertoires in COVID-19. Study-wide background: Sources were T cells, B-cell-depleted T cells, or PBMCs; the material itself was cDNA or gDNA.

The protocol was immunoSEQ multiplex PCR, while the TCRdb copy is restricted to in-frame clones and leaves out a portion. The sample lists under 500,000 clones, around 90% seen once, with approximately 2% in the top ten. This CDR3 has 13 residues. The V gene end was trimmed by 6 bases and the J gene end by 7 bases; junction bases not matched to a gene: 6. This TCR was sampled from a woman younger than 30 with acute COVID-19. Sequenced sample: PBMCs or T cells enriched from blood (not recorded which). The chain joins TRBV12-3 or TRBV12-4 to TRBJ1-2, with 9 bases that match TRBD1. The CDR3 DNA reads TGTGCCAGCAGACTTGGGACAGGGAGTGGCTACACCTTC. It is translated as CASRLGTGSGYTF.